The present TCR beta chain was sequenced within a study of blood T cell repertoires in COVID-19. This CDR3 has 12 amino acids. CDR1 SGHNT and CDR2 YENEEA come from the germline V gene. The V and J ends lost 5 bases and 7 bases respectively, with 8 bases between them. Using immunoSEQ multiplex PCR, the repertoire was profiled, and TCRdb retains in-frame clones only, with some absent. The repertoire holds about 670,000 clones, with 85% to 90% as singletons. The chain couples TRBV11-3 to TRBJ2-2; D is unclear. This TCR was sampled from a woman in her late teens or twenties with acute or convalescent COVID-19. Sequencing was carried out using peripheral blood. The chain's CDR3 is CASSPRFGELFF. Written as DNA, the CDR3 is TGTGCCAGCAGCCCCAGATTCGGGGAGCTGTTTTTT. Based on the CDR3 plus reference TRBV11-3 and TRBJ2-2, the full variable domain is EAGVVQSPRYKIIEKKQPVAFWCNPISGHNTLYWYLQNLGQGPELLIRYENEEAVDDSQLPKDRFSAERLKGVDSTLKIQPAELGDSAVYLCASSPRFGELFFGEGSRLTVL.